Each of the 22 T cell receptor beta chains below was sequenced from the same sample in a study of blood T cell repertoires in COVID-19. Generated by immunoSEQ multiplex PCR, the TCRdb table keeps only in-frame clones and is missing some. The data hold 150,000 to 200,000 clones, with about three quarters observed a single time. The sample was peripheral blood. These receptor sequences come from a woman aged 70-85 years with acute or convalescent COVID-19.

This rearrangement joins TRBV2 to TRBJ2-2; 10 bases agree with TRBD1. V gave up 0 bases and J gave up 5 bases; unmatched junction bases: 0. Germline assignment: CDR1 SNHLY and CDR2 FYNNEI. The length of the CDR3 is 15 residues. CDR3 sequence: CASSEAGQGTGELFF. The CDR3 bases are TGTGCCAGCAGTGAAGCGGGACAGGGGACCGGGGAGCTGTTTTTT.

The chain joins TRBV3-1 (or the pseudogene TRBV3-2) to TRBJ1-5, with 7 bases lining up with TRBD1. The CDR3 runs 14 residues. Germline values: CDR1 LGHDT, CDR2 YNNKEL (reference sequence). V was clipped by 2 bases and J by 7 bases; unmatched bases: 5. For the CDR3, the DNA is TGTGCCAGCAGCCAAACAGGGGTGGGACAGCCCCAGCATTTT. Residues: CASSQTGVGQPQHF.

The CDR3 loop is CASRKREVDPGELFF. CDR3 sequence (DNA): TGTGCCAGCCGAAAGCGGGAGGTCGATCCCGGGGAGCTGTTTTTT. The V gene is TRBV2, the J gene TRBJ2-2; the match to TRBD2 covers 9 bases. V shed 8 bases and J 6 bases; nucleotides not matched to a gene: 10. The CDR3 contains 15 residues. Germline CDR1 is SNHLY and CDR2 is FYNNEI.

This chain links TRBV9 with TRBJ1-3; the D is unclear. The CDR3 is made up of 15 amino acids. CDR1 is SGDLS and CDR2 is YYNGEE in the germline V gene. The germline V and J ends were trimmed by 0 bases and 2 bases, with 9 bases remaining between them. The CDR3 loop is CASSVAPGTGNTIYF. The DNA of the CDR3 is TGTGCCAGCAGCGTAGCTCCGGGTACTGGAAACACCATATATTTT.

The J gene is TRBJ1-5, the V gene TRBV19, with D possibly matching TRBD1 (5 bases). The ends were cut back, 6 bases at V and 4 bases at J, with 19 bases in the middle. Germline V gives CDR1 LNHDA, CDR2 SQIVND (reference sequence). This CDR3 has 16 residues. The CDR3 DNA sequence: TGTGCCAGTAGGTCGAGTGGGGGGTCCGAAAATCAGCCCCAGCATTTT. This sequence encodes CASRSSGGSENQPQHF.

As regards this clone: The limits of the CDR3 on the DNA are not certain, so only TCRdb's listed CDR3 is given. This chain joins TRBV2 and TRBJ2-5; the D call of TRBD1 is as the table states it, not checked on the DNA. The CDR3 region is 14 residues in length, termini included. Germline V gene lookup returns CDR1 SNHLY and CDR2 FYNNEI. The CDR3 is CASSVGQGAPVKYF.

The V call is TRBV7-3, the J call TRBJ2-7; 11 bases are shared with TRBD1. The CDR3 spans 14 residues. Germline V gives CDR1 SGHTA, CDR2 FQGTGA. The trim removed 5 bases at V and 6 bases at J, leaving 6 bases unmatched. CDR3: CASSPRGQGGEQYF. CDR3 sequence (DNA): TGTGCCAGCAGCCCAAGGGGACAGGGGGGCGAGCAGTACTTC.

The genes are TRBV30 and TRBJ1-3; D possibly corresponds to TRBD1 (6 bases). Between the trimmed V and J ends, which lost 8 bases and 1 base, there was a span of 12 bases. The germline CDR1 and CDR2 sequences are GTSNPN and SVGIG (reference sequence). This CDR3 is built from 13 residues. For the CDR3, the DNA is TGTGCCGGGACCGGGACATCTGGAAACACCATATATTTT. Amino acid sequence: CAGTGTSGNTIYF.

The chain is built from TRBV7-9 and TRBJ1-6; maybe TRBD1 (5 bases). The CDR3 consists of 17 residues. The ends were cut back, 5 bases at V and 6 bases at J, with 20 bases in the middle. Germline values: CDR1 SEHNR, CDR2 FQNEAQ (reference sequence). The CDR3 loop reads CASSTSRQPLGNSPLHF. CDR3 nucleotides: TGTGCCAGCAGCACCAGCCGACAGCCTTTGGGTAATTCACCCCTCCACTTT.

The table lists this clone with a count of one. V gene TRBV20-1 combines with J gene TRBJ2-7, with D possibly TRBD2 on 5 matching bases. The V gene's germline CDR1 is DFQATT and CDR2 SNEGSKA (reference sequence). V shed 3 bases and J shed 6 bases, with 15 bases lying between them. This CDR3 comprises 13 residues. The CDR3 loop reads CSASLASSSEQYF. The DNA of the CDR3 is TGCAGTGCTAGTTTGGCCTCTAGCAGCGAGCAGTACTTC.

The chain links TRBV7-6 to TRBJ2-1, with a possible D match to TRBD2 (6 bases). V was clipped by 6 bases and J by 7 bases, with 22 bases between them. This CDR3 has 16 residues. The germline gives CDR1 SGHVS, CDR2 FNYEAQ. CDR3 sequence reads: CASSLASAPPGNEQFF. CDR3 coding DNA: TGTGCCAGCAGTTTGGCTAGCGCCCCTCCGGGGAATGAGCAGTTCTTC.

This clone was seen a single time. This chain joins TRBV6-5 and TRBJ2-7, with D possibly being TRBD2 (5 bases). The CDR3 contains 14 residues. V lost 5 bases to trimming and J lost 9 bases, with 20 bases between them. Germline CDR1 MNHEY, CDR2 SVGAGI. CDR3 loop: CASSPGRGSTTQYF. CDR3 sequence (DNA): TGTGCCAGCAGTCCGGGTCGGGGATCTACGACGCAGTACTTC.

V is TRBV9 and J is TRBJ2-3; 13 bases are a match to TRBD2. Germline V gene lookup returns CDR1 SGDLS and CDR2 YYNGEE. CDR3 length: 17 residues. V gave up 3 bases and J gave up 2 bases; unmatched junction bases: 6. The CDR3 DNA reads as TGTGCCAGCAGCGCGGGACTAGCGGGATCGTACACAGATACGCAGTATTTT. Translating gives CASSAGLAGSYTDTQYF.

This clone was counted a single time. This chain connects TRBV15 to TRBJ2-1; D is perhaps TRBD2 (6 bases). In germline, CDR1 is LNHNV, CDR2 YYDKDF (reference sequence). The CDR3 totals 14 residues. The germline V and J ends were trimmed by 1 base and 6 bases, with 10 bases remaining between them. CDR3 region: CATSRVPGVNEQFF. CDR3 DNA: TGTGCCACCAGCAGAGTCCCGGGAGTCAATGAGCAGTTCTTC.

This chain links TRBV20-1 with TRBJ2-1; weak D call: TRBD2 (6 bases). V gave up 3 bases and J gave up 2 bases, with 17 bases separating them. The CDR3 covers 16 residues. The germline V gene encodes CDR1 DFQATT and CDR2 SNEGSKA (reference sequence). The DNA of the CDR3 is TGCAGTGCTAGTCCCGGGGTAGCGGATACCTACAATGAGCAGTTCTTC. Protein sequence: CSASPGVADTYNEQFF.

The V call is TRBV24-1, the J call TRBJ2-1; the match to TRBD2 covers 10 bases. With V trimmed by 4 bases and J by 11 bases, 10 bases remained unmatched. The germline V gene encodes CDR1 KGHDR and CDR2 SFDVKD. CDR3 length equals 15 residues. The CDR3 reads CATSDQREGRGKQFF. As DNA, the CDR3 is TGTGCCACCAGTGACCAGCGGGAGGGCCGGGGTAAGCAGTTCTTC.

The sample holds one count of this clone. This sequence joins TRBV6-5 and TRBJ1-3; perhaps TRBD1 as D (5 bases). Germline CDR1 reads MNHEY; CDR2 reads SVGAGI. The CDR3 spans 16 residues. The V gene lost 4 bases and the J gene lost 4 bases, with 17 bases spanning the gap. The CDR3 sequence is CASSSPGSARGNTIYF. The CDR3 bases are TGTGCCAGCAGTTCACCAGGGTCAGCGCGCGGAAACACCATATATTTT.

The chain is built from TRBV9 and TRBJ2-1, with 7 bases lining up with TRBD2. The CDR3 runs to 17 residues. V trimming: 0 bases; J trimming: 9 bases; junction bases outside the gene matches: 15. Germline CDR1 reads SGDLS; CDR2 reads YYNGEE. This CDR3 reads CASSVAGRGLVGGEQFF. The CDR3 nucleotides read TGTGCCAGCAGCGTAGCGGGCAGAGGACTAGTTGGCGGTGAGCAGTTCTTC.

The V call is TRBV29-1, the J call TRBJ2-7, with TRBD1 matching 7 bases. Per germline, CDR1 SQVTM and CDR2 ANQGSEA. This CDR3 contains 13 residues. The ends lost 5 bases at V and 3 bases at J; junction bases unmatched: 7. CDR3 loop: CSVRDRRSYEQYF. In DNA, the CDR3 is TGCAGCGTTCGGGACAGAAGAAGCTACGAGCAGTACTTC.

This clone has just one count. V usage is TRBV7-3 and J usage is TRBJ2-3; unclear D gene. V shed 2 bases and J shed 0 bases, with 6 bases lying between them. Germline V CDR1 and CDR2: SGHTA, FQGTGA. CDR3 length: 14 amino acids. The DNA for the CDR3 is TGTGCCAGCAGCTTATGCGCTAGCACAGATACGCAGTATTTT. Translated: CASSLCASTDTQYF.

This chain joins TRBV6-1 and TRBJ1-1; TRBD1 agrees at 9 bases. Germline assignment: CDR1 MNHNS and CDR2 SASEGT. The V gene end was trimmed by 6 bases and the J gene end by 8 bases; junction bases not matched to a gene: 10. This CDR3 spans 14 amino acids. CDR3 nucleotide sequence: TGTGCCAGCAGGGAACACGGGACAGGGAAAGAAGCTTTCTTT. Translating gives CASREHGTGKEAFF.

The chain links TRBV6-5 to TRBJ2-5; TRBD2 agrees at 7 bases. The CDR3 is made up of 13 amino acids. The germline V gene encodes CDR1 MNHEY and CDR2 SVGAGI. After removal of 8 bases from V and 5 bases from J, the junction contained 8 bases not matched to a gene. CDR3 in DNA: TGTGCCAGCCAAAGCGGGATTTGGGAGACCCAGTACTTC. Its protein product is CASQSGIWETQYF.